A selection of T cell receptor beta chains follows, all from one sample in a study of blood T cell repertoires in COVID-19. TCRdb's copy holds only in-frame clones and misses some; the assay was immunoSEQ multiplex PCR. Counted here are 500,000 to 600,000 clones, roughly nine tenths occurring once; the ten biggest clones make up under 8.5%. The sequencing sample was made of peripheral blood. The receptors here all came from a woman aged 50 to 65 with COVID-19, enrolled during active disease. CDR3s include the opening cysteine and the closing phenylalanine or tryptophan. The D gene is left open where the match is weak. Expanded clones are given a class, and other clones once, few, many or no size at all.

>-|TRBJ1-2|-|TRBV19
TGTGCCAGTAGTATAGCCCGGGGGTCCAACTATGGCTACACCTTC
CASSIARGSNYGYTF
>TRBD2|TRBJ2-7|-|TRBV2
TGTGCCAGCGGGAGGGGCTACGAGCAGTACTTC
CASGRGYEQYF
>-|TRBJ1-2|-|TRBV4-1
TGCGCCAGCAGCCAAGTCGCGCGCTATGGCTACACCTTC
CASSQVARYGYTF
>-|TRBJ2-1|-|TRBV21-1
TGTGCCAGCAGCAAGCAGACCGGCCAGGTAGGGACAGGCTACAATGAGCAGTTCTTC
CASSKQTGQVGTGYNEQFF
>TRBD1|TRBJ2-2|-|TRBV6-5
TGTGCCACCGGGGCCCGACAGGGGGCCGGGGAGCTGTTTTTT
CATGARQGAGELFF
>TRBD1|TRBJ2-7|-|TRBV5-1
TGCGCCAGCAGCTGGACAGGGGCCGCCTACGAGCAGTACTTC
CASSWTGAAYEQYF
>TRBD1|TRBJ2-7|-|TRBV9
TGTGCCAGCAGCGCCGGGACAGGGGAGGGCGAGCAGTACTTC
CASSAGTGEGEQYF
>-|TRBJ1-2|-|TRBV19
TGTGCCAGTAGTCCCGTCGGGCAGGGCAACTATGGCTACACCTTC
CASSPVGQGNYGYTF
>TRBD1|TRBJ2-3|-|TRBV27
TGTGCCAGCAGTTTAAGAGAGACGGGACAGGATACAGATACGCAGTATTTT
CASSLRETGQDTDTQYF
>-|TRBJ2-7|few|TRBV11-3
TGTGCCAGCAGCTTAGGGGCGGGGGCCAACTACGAGCAGTACTTC
CASSLGAGANYEQYF
>TRBD1|TRBJ1-1|-|TRBV4-2
TGTGCCAGCAGCCAAGGGGCGGCCAGGGACAGGGAAACTGAAGCTTTCTTT
CASSQGAARDRETEAFF
>-|TRBJ1-1|-|TRBV5-4
TGTGCCAGCGCCGCAGGGGCGGGCAGCGCGGGAGCTTTCTTT
CASAAGAGSAGAFF
>-|TRBJ2-1|-|TRBV12-5
TGTGCTAGTGGTTCCCTACCCTCGCCGCGATACAATGAGCAGTTCTTC
CASGSLPSPRYNEQFF
>-|TRBJ1-1|-|TRBV5-4
TGTGCCTGTCATTGGGGGGATCTTAACACTGAAGCTTTCTTT
CACHWGDLNTEAFF
>-|TRBJ1-6|-|TRBV9
TGTGCCAGCAGCCGAAATTCCCGGGATTCACCCCTCCACTTT
CASSRNSRDSPLHF
>-|TRBJ1-1|-|TRBV6-5
TGTGCCAGCAAGGGGGATAGCCCTGAAGCTTTCTTT
CASKGDSPEAFF
>-|TRBJ2-7|few|TRBV5-1
TGCGCCAGCAGCTCCTGGGGCAGGTCCTACGAGCAGTACTTC
CASSSWGRSYEQYF